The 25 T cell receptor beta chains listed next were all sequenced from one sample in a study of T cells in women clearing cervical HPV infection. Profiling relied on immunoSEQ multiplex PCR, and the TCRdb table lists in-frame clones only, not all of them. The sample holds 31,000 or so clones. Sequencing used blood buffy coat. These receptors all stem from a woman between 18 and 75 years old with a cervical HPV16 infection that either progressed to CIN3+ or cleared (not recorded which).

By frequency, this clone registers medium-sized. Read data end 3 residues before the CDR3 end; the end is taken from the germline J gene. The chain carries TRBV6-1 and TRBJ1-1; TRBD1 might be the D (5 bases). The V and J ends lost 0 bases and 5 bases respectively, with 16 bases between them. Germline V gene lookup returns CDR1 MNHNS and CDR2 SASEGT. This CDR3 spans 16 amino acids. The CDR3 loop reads CASSEALMSEGTEAFF. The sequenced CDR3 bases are TGTGCCAGCAGTGAAGCGCTTATGTCGGAGGGGACTGAA.

Here the CDR3 reads CASSFGTAYEQYF. CDR3 bases read: TGTGCCAGTAGTTTCGGGACAGCCTACGAG. This rearrangement joins TRBV19 to TRBJ2-7; 7 bases line up with TRBD1. The sequenced fragment ends 3 residues before the CDR3 boundary, so the rest is inferred from the germline J gene. V was clipped by 5 bases and J by 2 bases; unmatched bases: 3. This CDR3 contains 13 residues. CDR1 is LNHDA, CDR2 SQIVND, per germline (reference sequence). The full variable domain, rest sourced from reference TRBV19 and TRBJ2-7, is DGGITQSPKYLFRKEGQNVTLSCEQNLNHDAMYWYRQDPGQGLRLIYYSQIVNDFQKGDIAEGYSVSREKKESFPLTVTSAQKNPTAFYLCASSFGTAYEQYFGPGTRLTVT.

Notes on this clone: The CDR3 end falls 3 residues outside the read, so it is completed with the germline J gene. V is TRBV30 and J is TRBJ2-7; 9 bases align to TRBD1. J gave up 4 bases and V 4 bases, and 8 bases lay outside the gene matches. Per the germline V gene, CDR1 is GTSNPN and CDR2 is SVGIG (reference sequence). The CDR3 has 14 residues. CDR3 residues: CAWNGGQGLYEQYF. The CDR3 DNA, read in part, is TGTGCCTGGAACGGGGGACAGGGCCTTTACGAG.

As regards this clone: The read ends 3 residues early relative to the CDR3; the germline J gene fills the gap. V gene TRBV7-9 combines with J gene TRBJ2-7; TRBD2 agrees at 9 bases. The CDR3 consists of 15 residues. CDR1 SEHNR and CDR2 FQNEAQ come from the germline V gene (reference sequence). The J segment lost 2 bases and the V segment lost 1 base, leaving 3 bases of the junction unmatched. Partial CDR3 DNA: TGTGCCAGCAGCTTAGTTCTAGCGGGACCCTACGAG. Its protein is CASSLVLAGPYE. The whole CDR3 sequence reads CASSLVLAGPYEQYF.

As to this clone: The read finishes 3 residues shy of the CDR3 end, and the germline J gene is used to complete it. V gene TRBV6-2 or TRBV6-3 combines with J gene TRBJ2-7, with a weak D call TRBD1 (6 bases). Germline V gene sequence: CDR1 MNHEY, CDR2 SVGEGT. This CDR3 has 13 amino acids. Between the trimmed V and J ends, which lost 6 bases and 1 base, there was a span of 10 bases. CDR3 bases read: TGTGCCAGCAGCGGACAGCCGTCCTACGAG. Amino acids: CASSGQPSYE. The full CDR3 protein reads CASSGQPSYEQYF.

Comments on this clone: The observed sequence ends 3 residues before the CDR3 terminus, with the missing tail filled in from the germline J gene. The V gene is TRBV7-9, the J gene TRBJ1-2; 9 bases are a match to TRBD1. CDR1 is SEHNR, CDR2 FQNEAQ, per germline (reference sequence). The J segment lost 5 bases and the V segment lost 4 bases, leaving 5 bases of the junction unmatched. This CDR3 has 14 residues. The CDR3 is CASSSGTGSYGYTF. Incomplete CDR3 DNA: TGTGCCAGCAGCTCAGGGACAGGGAGTTATGGC.

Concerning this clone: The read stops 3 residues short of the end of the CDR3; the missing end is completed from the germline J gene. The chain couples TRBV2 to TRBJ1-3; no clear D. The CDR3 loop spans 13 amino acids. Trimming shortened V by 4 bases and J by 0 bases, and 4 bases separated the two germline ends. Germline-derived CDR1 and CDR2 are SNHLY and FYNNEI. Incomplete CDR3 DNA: TGTGCCAGCAGTGTGGCCTCTGGAAACACC. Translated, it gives CASSVASGNT. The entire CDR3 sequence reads CASSVASGNTIYF.

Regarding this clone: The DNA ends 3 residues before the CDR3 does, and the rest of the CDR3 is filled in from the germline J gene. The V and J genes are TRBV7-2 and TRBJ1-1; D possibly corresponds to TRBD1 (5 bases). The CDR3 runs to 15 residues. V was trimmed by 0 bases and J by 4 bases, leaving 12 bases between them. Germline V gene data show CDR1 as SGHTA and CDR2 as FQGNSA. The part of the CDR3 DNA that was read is TGTGCCAGCAGCTTAGCCGGAGGGGTTGGCACTGAA. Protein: CASSLAGGVGTE. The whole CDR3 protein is CASSLAGGVGTEAFF.

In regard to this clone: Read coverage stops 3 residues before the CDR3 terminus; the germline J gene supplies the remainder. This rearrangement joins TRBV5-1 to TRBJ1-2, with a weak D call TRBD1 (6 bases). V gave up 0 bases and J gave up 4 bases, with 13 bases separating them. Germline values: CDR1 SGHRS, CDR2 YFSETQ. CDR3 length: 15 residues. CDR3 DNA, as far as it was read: TGCGCCAGCAGCTTGGTAGAGTCAGGGGCCTATGGC. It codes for CASSLVESGAYG. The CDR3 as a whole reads CASSLVESGAYGYTF.

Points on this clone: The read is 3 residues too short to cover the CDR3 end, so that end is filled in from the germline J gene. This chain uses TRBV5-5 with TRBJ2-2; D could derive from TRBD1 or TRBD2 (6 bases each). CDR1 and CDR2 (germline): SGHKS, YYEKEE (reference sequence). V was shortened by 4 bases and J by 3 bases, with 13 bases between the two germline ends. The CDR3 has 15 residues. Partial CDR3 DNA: TGTGCCAGCAGCATGCACAGGGAGGACACCGGGGAG. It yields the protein CASSMHREDTGE. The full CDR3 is CASSMHREDTGELFF.

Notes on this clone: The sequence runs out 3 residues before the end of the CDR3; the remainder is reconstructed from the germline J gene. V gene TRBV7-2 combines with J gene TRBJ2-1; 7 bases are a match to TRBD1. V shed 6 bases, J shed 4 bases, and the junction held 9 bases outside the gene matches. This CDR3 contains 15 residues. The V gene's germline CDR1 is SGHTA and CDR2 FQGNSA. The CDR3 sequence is CASSPDRVLYNEQFF. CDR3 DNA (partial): TGTGCCAGCAGTCCAGACAGGGTGTTGTACAATGAG.

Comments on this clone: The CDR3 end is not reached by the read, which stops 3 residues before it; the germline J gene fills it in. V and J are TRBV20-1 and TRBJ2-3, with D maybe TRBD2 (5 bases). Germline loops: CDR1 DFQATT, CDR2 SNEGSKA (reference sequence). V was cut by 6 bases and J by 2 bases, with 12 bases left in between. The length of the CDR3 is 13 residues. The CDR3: CSAAVRATDTQYF. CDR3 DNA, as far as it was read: TGCAGTGCCGCCGTGAGGGCCACAGATACG.

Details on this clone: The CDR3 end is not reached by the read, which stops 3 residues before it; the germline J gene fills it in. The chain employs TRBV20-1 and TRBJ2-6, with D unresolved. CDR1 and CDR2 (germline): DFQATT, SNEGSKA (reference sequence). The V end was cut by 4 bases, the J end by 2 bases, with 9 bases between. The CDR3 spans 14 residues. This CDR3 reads CSATSRAGANVLTF. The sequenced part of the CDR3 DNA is TGCAGTGCTACGAGCCGGGCTGGGGCCAACGTC.

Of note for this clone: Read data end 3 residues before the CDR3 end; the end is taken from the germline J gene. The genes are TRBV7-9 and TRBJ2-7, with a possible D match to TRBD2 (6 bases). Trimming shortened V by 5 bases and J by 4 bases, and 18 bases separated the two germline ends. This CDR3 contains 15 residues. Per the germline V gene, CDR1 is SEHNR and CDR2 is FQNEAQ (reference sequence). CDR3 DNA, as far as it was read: TGTGCCAGCAGCCCCGCTCGGGACTCCTCTTACGAG. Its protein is CASSPARDSSYE. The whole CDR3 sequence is CASSPARDSSYEQYF.

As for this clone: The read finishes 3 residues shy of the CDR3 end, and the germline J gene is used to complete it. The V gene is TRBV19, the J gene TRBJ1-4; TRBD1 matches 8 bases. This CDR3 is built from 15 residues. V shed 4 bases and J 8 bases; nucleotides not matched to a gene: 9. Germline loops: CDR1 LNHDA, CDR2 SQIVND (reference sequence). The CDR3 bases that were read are TGTGCCAGTAGTAATTCCGGGACAGGTGGGGAAAAA. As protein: CASSNSGTGGEK. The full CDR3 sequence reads CASSNSGTGGEKLFF.

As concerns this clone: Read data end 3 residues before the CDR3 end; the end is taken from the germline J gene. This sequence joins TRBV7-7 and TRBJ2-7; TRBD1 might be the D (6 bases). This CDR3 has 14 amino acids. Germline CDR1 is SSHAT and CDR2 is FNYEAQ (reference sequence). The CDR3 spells CASAAGTGTYEQYF. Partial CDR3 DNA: TGTGCTAGCGCCGCGGGCACAGGGACCTACGAG. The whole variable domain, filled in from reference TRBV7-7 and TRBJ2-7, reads GAGVSQSPRYKVTKRGQDVTLRCDPISSHATLYWYQQALGQGPEFLTYFNYEAQPDKSGLPSDRFSAERPEGSISTLTIQRTEQRDSAMYRCASAAGTGTYEQYFGPGTRLTVT.

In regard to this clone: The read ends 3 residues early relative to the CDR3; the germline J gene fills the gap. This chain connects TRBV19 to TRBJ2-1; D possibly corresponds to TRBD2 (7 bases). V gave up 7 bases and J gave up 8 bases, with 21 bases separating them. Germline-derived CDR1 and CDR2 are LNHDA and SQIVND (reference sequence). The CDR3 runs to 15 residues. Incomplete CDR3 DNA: TGTGCCAGTAAGGGGGGGGCGGGAGTAGGGTATGAG. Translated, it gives CASKGGAGVGYE. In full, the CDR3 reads CASKGGAGVGYEQFF.

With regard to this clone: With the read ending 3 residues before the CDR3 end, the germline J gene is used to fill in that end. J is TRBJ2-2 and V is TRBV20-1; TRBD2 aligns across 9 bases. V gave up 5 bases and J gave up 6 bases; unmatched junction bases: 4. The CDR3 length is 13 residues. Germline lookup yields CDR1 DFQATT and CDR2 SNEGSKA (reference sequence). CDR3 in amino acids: CSASLAGAGELFF. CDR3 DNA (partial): TGCAGTGCTTCACTAGCGGGCGCCGGGGAG.

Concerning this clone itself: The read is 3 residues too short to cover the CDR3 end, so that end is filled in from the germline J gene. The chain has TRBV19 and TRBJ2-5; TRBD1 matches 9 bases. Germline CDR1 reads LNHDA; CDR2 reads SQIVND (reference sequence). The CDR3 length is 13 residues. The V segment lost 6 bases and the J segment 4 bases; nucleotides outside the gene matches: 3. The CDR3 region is CASRDRGTETQYF. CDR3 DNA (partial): TGTGCCAGTAGGGACAGGGGCACAGAGACC.

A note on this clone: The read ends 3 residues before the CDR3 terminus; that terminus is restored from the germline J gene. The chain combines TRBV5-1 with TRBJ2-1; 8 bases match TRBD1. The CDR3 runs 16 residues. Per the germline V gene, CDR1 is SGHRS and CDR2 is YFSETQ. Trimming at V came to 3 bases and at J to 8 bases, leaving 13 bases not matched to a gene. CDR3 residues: CASSSETGALGDEQFF. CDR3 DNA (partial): TGCGCCAGCAGCTCTGAGACAGGGGCCCTAGGGGATGAG.

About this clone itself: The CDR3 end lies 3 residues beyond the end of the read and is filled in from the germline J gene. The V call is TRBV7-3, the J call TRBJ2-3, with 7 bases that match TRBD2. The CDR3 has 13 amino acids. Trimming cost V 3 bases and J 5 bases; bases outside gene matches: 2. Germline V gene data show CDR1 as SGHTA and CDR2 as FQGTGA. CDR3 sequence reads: CASSFAGEDTQYF. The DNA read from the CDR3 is TGTGCCAGCAGCTTTGCGGGGGAAGATACG.

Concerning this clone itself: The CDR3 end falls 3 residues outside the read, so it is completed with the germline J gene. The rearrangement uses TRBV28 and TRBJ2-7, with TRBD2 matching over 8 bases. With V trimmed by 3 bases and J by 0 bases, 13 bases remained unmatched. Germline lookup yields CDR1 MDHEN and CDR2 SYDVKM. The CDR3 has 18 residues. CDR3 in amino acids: CASSFTSGRTGHSYEQYF. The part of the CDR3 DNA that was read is TGTGCCAGCAGTTTCACTAGCGGACGGACCGGTCACTCCTACGAG. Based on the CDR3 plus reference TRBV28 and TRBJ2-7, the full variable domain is DVKVTQSSRYLVKRTGEKVFLECVQDMDHENMFWYRQDPGLGLRLIYFSYDVKMKEKGDIPEGYSVSREKKERFSLILESASTNQTSMYLCASSFTSGRTGHSYEQYFGPGTRLTVT.

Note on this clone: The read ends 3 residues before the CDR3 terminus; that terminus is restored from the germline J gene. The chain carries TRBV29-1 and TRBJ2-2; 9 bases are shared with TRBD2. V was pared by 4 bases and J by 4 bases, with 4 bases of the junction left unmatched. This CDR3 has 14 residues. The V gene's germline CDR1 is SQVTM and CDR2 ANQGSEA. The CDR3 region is CSVVLAGSTGELFF. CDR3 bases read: TGCAGCGTTGTGCTAGCGGGGTCCACCGGGGAG.

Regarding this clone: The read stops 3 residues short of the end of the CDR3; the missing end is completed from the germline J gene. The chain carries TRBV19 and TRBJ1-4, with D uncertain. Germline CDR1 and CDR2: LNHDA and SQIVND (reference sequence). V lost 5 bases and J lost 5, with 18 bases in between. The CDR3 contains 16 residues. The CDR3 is CASSPTAPGRNEKLFF. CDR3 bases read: TGTGCCAGTAGTCCTACAGCGCCGGGGAGGAATGAAAAA.

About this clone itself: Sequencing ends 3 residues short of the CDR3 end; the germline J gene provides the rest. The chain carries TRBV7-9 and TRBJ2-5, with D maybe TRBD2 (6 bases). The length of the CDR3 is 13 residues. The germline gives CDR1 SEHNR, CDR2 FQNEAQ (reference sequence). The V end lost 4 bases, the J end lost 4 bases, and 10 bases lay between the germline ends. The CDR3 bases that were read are TGTGCCAGCAGCTCCCCCGGGGGAGAGACC. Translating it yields CASSSPGGET. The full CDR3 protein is CASSSPGGETQYF.